Below, 19 T cell receptor beta chains from the same sample are listed, as sequenced in a study of blood T cell repertoires in COVID-19. Sequenced by immunoSEQ multiplex PCR; TCRdb stores in-frame clones only, minus some. The table shows approximately 31,000 clones, with around 85% occurring only once. The material sequenced was peripheral blood. Receptor source: a woman of 80 years or more with active or convalescent COVID-19.

This chain connects TRBV28 to TRBJ2-1, with 7 bases that match TRBD2. The CDR3 has 15 amino acids. CDR1 is MDHEN, CDR2 SYDVKM, per germline. V trimming: 6 bases; J trimming: 7 bases; junction bases outside the gene matches: 12. The CDR3 DNA follows: TGTGCCAGCAGGTCCTCGGGGGGAGGATCTAATGAGCAGTTCTTC. Translated: CASRSSGGGSNEQFF.

The chain combines TRBV15 with TRBJ1-1; D ambiguous. V gave up 1 base and J gave up 6 bases, with 12 bases separating them. The CDR3 loop spans 14 amino acids. CDR1 is LNHNV and CDR2 is YYDKDF in the germline V gene (reference sequence). As DNA, the CDR3 is TGTGCCACCAGCAGAGGCGGGAGTACTTCTGAAGCTTTCTTT. It is translated as CATSRGGSTSEAFF.

The chain uses TRBV5-1 and TRBJ1-4; D remains unclear. Trimming stripped 0 bases from V and 7 bases from J, with 16 bases between. Germline assignment: CDR1 SGHRS and CDR2 YFSETQ. The CDR3 runs 16 residues. The CDR3 DNA is TGCGCCAGCAGCTTGGGGGCCCAAGGAGGTGGTGAAAAACTGTTTTTT. Its protein product is CASSLGAQGGGEKLFF.

V gene TRBV19 combines with J gene TRBJ2-1; 9 bases are shared with TRBD1. The CDR3 totals 19 residues. Germline lookup yields CDR1 LNHDA and CDR2 SQIVND (reference sequence). The trim removed 4 bases at V and 2 bases at J, leaving 15 bases unmatched. CDR3 nucleotide sequence: TGTGCCAGTAGTAACGGCCCCCGGACAGGGGAGTATCCCTACAATGAGCAGTTCTTC. Its translation is CASSNGPRTGEYPYNEQFF.

The rearrangement uses TRBV12-3 or TRBV12-4 and TRBJ2-3; no clear D. V was trimmed by 2 bases and J by 2 bases, leaving 5 bases between them. The CDR3 has 13 amino acids. DNA for the CDR3: TGTGCCAGCAGTTTATCGGTCACAGATACGCAGTATTTT. Translating gives CASSLSVTDTQYF.

This clone was detected once. The rearrangement joins TRBV9 to TRBJ2-5; 11 bases match TRBD2. Germline-derived CDR1 and CDR2 are SGDLS and YYNGEE. This CDR3 spans 16 amino acids. V lost 4 bases to trimming and J lost 5 bases; unmatched junction nucleotides: 10. CDR3 sequence reads: CASSPRTSGSRETQYF. The CDR3 DNA reads as TGTGCCAGCAGCCCTCGTACTAGCGGGAGTCGGGAGACCCAGTACTTC.

The chain has TRBV3-1 (or the pseudogene TRBV3-2) and TRBJ2-7, with a tentative D call TRBD2 (5 bases). Trimming stripped 3 bases from V and 6 bases from J, with 15 bases between. The CDR3 contains 14 residues. Germline V gives CDR1 LGHDT, CDR2 YNNKEL (reference sequence). CDR3 sequence: CASSQGSGPSEQYF. The CDR3 bases are TGTGCCAGCAGCCAGGGCAGCGGCCCCTCCGAGCAGTACTTC.

This clone came up a few times. V gene TRBV23-1 combines with J gene TRBJ1-4; D might be TRBD1 (5 bases). TRBV23-1 qualifies as an ORF whose function is uncertain. V dropped 8 bases and J dropped 1 base, with 14 bases sitting between them. The CDR3 covers 15 residues. CDR3 in DNA: TGCGCCAGCCTCCCGGGCAGGGTAACTAATGAAAAACTGTTTTTT. It encodes CASLPGRVTNEKLFF.

J is TRBJ2-1 and V is TRBV28, with 7 bases identical to TRBD2. The germline V gene has CDR1 MDHEN and CDR2 SYDVKM. The junction had 2 bases not matched to a gene; V was cut back by 6 bases and J by 3 bases. CDR3 size: 13 residues. CDR3 nucleotides: TGTGCCAGCAGACTAGCGAGCTACAATGAGCAGTTCTTC. Its protein is CASRLASYNEQFF.

This sequence joins TRBV4-1 and TRBJ2-1; tentatively, D is TRBD2 (5 bases). V was cut by 2 bases and J by 4 bases, with 15 bases left in between. Looked up from germline, CDR1 is MGHRA and CDR2 is YSYEKL. The CDR3 spans 16 residues. As DNA, the CDR3 is TGCGCCAGCAGCCAAAATCCAGCGGCGATTTACAATGAGCAGTTCTTC. This translates into CASSQNPAAIYNEQFF.

The chain has TRBV11-2 and TRBJ1-1, with no clear D. Trimming removed 9 bases from V and 5 bases from J, with 13 bases in between. The length of the CDR3 is 12 residues. From germline, CDR1 is SGHAT and CDR2 FQNNGV. The CDR3 DNA is TGTGCCAGTGGGAGGGAAGGGACTGAAGCTTTCTTT. Amino acid sequence: CASGREGTEAFF.

The chain has TRBV4-1 and TRBJ1-2, with D possibly being TRBD1 (6 bases). Looked up from germline, CDR1 is MGHRA and CDR2 is YSYEKL. V lost 0 bases, J lost 4 bases, and 15 bases lay in between. CDR3 length equals 16 residues. Here the CDR3 reads CASSQDPAGVTYGYTF. In DNA form, the CDR3 reads TGCGCCAGCAGCCAAGATCCGGCAGGGGTAACCTATGGCTACACCTTC.

The rearrangement uses TRBV19 and TRBJ1-1; perhaps TRBD1 as D (5 bases). Germline-derived CDR1 and CDR2 are LNHDA and SQIVND (reference sequence). The V and J ends lost 6 bases and 0 bases respectively, with 17 bases between them. CDR3 length: 16 residues. CDR3 protein: CASSLVWGRVNTEAFF. The CDR3 DNA sequence: TGTGCCAGTAGCCTAGTCTGGGGCAGGGTGAACACTGAAGCTTTCTTT.

The rearrangement links TRBV4-1 to TRBJ1-5, with D maybe TRBD1 (5 bases). CDR3 size: 17 residues. Germline V gene data show CDR1 as MGHRA and CDR2 as YSYEKL. V was trimmed by 2 bases and J by 4 bases, leaving 18 bases between them. The CDR3 region has the DNA TGCGCCAGCAGCCAAATATCCCCGGGGGAGGGGAATCAGCCCCAGCATTTT. Translating gives CASSQISPGEGNQPQHF.

The chain combines TRBV11-3 with TRBJ2-7; TRBD1 agrees at 10 bases. Germline assignment: CDR1 SGHNT and CDR2 YENEEA. The CDR3 loop spans 15 amino acids. J gave up 4 bases and V 1 base, and 4 bases lay outside the gene matches. CDR3 protein: CASSLAGTGVYEQYF. The CDR3 DNA sequence: TGTGCCAGCAGCTTAGCCGGGACAGGGGTGTACGAGCAGTACTTC. Full variable domain (remainder filled in from reference TRBV11-3 and TRBJ2-7): EAGVVQSPRYKIIEKKQPVAFWCNPISGHNTLYWYLQNLGQGPELLIRYENEEAVDDSQLPKDRFSAERLKGVDSTLKIQPAELGDSAVYLCASSLAGTGVYEQYFGPGTRLTVT.

Note on this clone: Distinct nucleotide sequences in the sample also encode this CDR3. The rearrangement links TRBV3-1 (or the pseudogene TRBV3-2) to TRBJ2-3; D possibly corresponds to TRBD2 (5 bases). The V end was cut by 2 bases, the J end by 2 bases, with 5 bases between. CDR3 size: 13 residues. Germline loops: CDR1 LGHDT, CDR2 YNNKEL (reference sequence). The CDR3 sequence is CASSQLATDTQYF. The CDR3 region has the DNA TGTGCCAGCAGCCAACTAGCCACAGATACGCAGTATTTT.

The V call is TRBV2, the J call TRBJ1-1; D not certain. In germline, CDR1 is SNHLY, CDR2 FYNNEI. The V end was cut by 8 bases, the J end by 1 base, with 14 bases between. The CDR3 spans 14 residues. DNA of the CDR3: TGTGCCAGCTGGTACGGCACAGAGAACACTGAAGCTTTCTTT. This codes for CASWYGTENTEAFF.

This clone was seen a few times. At the DNA level, this CDR3 is encoded by other sequences in the same sample as well. This chain joins TRBV3-1 (or the pseudogene TRBV3-2) and TRBJ1-5; 9 bases match TRBD1. The trim removed 3 bases at V and 2 bases at J, leaving 2 bases unmatched. The CDR3 covers 15 residues. Germline V CDR1 and CDR2: LGHDT, YNNKEL (reference sequence). The CDR3 DNA is TGTGCCAGCAGCCAGGACAGGGGCCGCAATCAGCCCCAGCATTTT. The encoded protein is CASSQDRGRNQPQHF.

The chain recombines TRBV23-1 with TRBJ2-3; a possible D gene is TRBD2 (6 bases). TRBV23-1 is an ORF, with its function uncertain. CDR3 size: 15 residues. V was trimmed by 0 bases and J by 3 bases, leaving 10 bases between them. The CDR3 DNA follows: TGCGCCAGCAGTCAATCCCGGGGGTTGACAGATACGCAGTATTTT. It codes for CASSQSRGLTDTQYF.